This entry lists 18 T cell receptor beta chains sequenced from one sample in a study of tumor and adjacent non-tumor tissue in lung cancer. The library came from three nested PCR rounds adapted from ARM-PCR protocols. One entry per CDR3 protein results from TCRdb running MiXCR on the multiplex PCR reads. The profile shows 65,000 to 95,000 distinct CDR3 sequences, approximately 68% of them singletons. The template was RNA from unsorted bulk tissue. Sequenced sample: lung tumor tissue. These receptors were taken from a woman in her 70s with non-small cell lung cancer.

As concerns this clonotype: One end of the junction does not line up with germline, which may come from a read error. This chain links TRBV10-1 with TRBJ2-7, with 7 positions matching TRBD1. CDR3 length: 13 residues. Germline V gene sequence: CDR1 WNHNN, CDR2 SYGVQD (reference sequence). The CDR3 region has the DNA TGCTCCAGCAGTCGGGACAGTGGCAACGAGCAGTACTTC. Its translation: CSSSRDSGNEQYF.

Regarding this clonotype: Its ends do not fully match the called genes, so a read error is possible. The chain employs TRBV30 and TRBJ2-1, with 14 nucleotides matching TRBD2. The CDR3 runs 15 residues. In germline, CDR1 is GTSNPN, CDR2 SVGIG (reference sequence). CDR3 sequence: CVWSPGLAGVGEQFF. The CDR3 DNA reads as TGTGTCTGGAGTCCGGGACTAGCGGGAGTAGGTGAGCAGTTCTTC.

This clonotype was picked up many times. This chain uses TRBV24-1 with TRBJ2-1, with 15 positions matching TRBD2. The CDR3 runs to 18 residues. CDR1 KGHDR and CDR2 SFDVKD come from the germline V gene. The V and J ends lost 2 bases and 7 bases, in that order; junction bases with no gene match: 8. This CDR3 reads CATSDSPGLAGGRNEQFF. The CDR3, as DNA: TGTGCCACCAGTGATTCCCCCGGACTAGCGGGAGGGAGGAATGAGCAGTTCTTC.

J is TRBJ2-2 and V is TRBV10-3; TRBD1 agrees at 7 bases. This CDR3 contains 16 residues. The trim removed 0 bases at V and 4 bases at J, leaving 5 bases unmatched. CDR1 is ENHRY and CDR2 is SYGVKD in the germline V gene. In DNA form, the CDR3 reads TGTGCCATCAGTGAGTCTTGGACAGGTGTCACCGGGGAGCTGTTTTTT. Amino acid sequence: CAISESWTGVTGELFF.

The rearrangement joins TRBV12-3 or TRBV12-4 to TRBJ2-1; perhaps TRBD2 as D (6 bases). V was pared by 6 bases and J by 15 bases, with 15 bases between. CDR3 length: 11 residues. This CDR3 is CASSSIGGAFF. As DNA, the CDR3 is TGTGCCAGCAGCTCCATCGGGGGTGCGTTCTTC.

This clonotype was seen repeatedly, ten times or more. The chain is built from TRBV7-9 and TRBJ2-7, with no clear D. Looked up from germline, CDR1 is SEHNR and CDR2 is FQNEAQ (reference sequence). The V gene lost 8 bases and the J gene lost 3 bases, with 8 bases spanning the gap. CDR3 length: 11 residues. In DNA form, the CDR3 reads TGTGCCAGCGGGGAAAACTACGAGCAGTACTTC. As protein: CASGENYEQYF.

As concerns this clonotype: One junction end disagrees with the germline gene, perhaps due to a read error. The chain joins TRBV29-1 to TRBJ2-7; the match to TRBD2 covers 9 bases. The CDR3 has 14 amino acids. Germline CDR1 reads SQVTM; CDR2 reads ANQGSEA. The CDR3 region is CSVRRSGGSYEHYF. The CDR3 region has the DNA TGTAGCGTCCGACGGAGCGGGGGGTCTTACGAGCACTACTTC.

Concerning this clonotype: At one end, the junction sequence differs from germline, possibly due to a read error. V and J are TRBV6-6 and TRBJ2-7; D unclear. The germline V gene encodes CDR1 MNHNY and CDR2 SVGAGI (reference sequence). This CDR3 is 13 amino acids long. CDR3 protein: CASSKGSTYEKYF. CDR3 nucleotides: TGTGCTAGCAGCAAGGGATCCACCTACGAGAAGTACTTC.

This clonotype occurred a few times. This chain uses TRBV5-1 with TRBJ1-4; 7 bases map to TRBD1. The trim removed 2 bases at V and 8 bases at J, leaving 6 bases unmatched. The CDR3 contains 14 residues. Germline CDR1 reads SGHRS; CDR2 reads YFSETQ. This CDR3 is CASSFDRAGEKLFF. The CDR3 DNA reads TGCGCCAGCAGCTTCGACAGGGCCGGGGAAAAACTGTTTTTT.

Concerning this clonotype: Since the CDR3 does not end with the conserved phenylalanine or tryptophan, this likely comes from a read error. The chain couples TRBV6-1 to TRBJ2-1; a possible D gene is TRBD2 (6 bases). Germline assignment: CDR1 MNHNS and CDR2 SASEGT. V shed 6 bases and J shed 12 bases, with 21 bases lying between them. This CDR3 spans 14 amino acids. CDR3 region: CASSPIGAGYVQFS. CDR3 coding DNA: TGTGCCAGCAGCCCCATCGGAGCGGGTTATGTGCAGTTCTCC.

In the case of this clonotype: The CDR3 ends on some other residue instead of the conserved phenylalanine or tryptophan, so this is likely a read error. The chain links TRBV4-1 to TRBJ1-1; 10 bases are a match to TRBD1. CDR3 length equals 15 residues. Germline V gene sequence: CDR1 MGHRA, CDR2 YSYEKL. The CDR3: CDSSQDRGRLTEAFL. CDR3 nucleotides: TGCGACAGCAGTCAAGACAGGGGGCGGTTGACTGAAGCTTTCTTG.

The genes are TRBV2 and TRBJ2-7; 8 bases fit TRBD1. Losses at the gene ends were 1 base for V and 2 bases for J; bases not matched to a gene: 1. Germline lookup yields CDR1 SNHLY and CDR2 FYNNEI. The length of the CDR3 is 14 residues. In DNA form, the CDR3 reads TGTGCCAGCAGTGAAGAGGGACAGGCCTACGAGCAGTACTTC. It encodes CASSEEGQAYEQYF.

Turning to this clonotype: At one of its ends the junction is not consistent with the germline gene, which may arise from a read error. The V and J genes are TRBV4-1 and TRBJ2-1; possibly TRBD1 or TRBD2 for D (5 bases each). This CDR3 has 15 residues. Germline V lookup: CDR1 MGHRA, CDR2 YSYEKL. The CDR3 DNA follows: TGCGGCAGCAAGAACCGTTGGGGGTACCACAATGAGCAGTTCTTC. Residues: CGSKNRWGYHNEQFF.

The sample holds one count of this clonotype. V is TRBV29-1 and J is TRBJ2-7; no firm D call. This CDR3 contains 13 residues. The germline V gene has CDR1 SQVTM and CDR2 ANQGSEA. V lost 7 bases to trimming and J lost 4 bases, with 17 bases between them. CDR3 amino acids: CSAGHGLGYEQYF. The CDR3 DNA sequence: TGCAGCGCCGGGCATGGCCTAGGGTACGAGCAGTACTTC.

The chain combines TRBV4-1 with TRBJ2-1; 10 positions match TRBD2. Germline V gives CDR1 MGHRA, CDR2 YSYEKL. The CDR3 has 17 residues. V was clipped by 2 bases and J by 4 bases; unmatched bases: 8. CDR3 bases: TGCGCCAGCAGCCAAAAAGGGCTAGCGGGAGAGTACAATGAGCAGTTCTTC. This sequence encodes CASSQKGLAGEYNEQFF.

Turning to this clonotype: One end of the junction does not line up with germline, which may come from a read error. The chain combines TRBV28 with TRBJ2-3; D is ambiguous. Germline loops: CDR1 MDHEN, CDR2 SYDVKM. The length of the CDR3 is 16 residues. CDR3 sequence: CTSSFQTWSGTDTQYF. The CDR3 DNA reads as TGTACCAGTAGTTTTCAGACATGGTCAGGCACAGATACGCAGTATTTT.

This clonotype was seen more than once but under ten times. A read error may explain this, as a much larger clone is one base away. The rearrangement joins TRBV6-1 to TRBJ1-5; 9 nucleotides align to TRBD1. This CDR3 spans 12 amino acids. Unmatched junction bases numbered 2, after V lost 11 bases and J lost 3 bases. CDR1 is MNHNS, CDR2 SASEGT, per germline. CDR3 protein: CAGQGSNQPQHF. The DNA of the CDR3 is TGTGCCGGACAGGGGTCCAATCAGCCCCAGCATTTT.

In the case of this clonotype: The CDR3 does not close with the conserved phenylalanine or tryptophan, likely indicating a read error. The rearrangement joins TRBV29-1 to TRBJ2-1; TRBD2 aligns across 7 bases. The ends lost 0 bases at V and 6 bases at J; junction bases unmatched: 8. This CDR3 is built from 15 residues. Germline lookup yields CDR1 SQVTM and CDR2 ANQGSEA. The DNA for the CDR3 is TGCAGCGTTGAAGATTGGCTAGCGGCCGGCAATGAGCAGTTCCTC. This codes for CSVEDWLAAGNEQFL.